The next 11 T cell receptor beta chains were all read from a single sample in a study of T cells after yellow fever vaccination. TCRdb independently ran MiXCR on the 5' RACE reads; one entry per CDR3 protein. The data contain some 420,000 distinct CDR3 sequences, under 20% of them seen just once; the ten biggest clones take up about 18%. Specimen: PBMCs, collected before the yellow fever booster vaccination. Source of these receptors: a man aged 18-30 years who received the YFV17D yellow fever vaccine.

This clonotype was picked up a small number of times. The chain recombines TRBV5-1 with TRBJ2-4; the D gene is possibly TRBD1 (5 bases). Germline V gene data show CDR1 as SGHRS and CDR2 as YFSETQ. The CDR3 runs 13 residues. V gave up 2 bases and J gave up 7 bases, with 10 bases separating them. The CDR3 spells CASSLGDGNIQYF. The CDR3 nucleotides are TGCGCCAGCAGCTTAGGGGATGGGAACATTCAGTACTTC.

The rearrangement links TRBV10-3 to TRBJ1-1; 8 positions match TRBD1. V lost 11 bases to trimming and J lost 1 base; unmatched junction nucleotides: 12. Germline V gene sequence: CDR1 ENHRY, CDR2 SYGVKD. The CDR3 is made up of 15 amino acids. CDR3 in amino acids: CAVYPGGLRNTEAFF. In DNA, the CDR3 is TGTGCCGTTTACCCAGGGGGCTTAAGGAACACTGAAGCTTTCTTT.

This clonotype has only a few counts. The V and J genes are TRBV29-1 and TRBJ2-1; 8 nucleotides line up with TRBD2. V was clipped by 6 bases and J by 3 bases; unmatched bases: 4. The CDR3 sequence is 13 residues long. CDR1 is SQVTM, CDR2 ANQGSEA, per germline. CDR3 residues: CSVRGGRYNEQFF. Written as DNA, the CDR3 is TGCAGCGTCCGCGGGGGGCGCTACAATGAGCAGTTCTTC.

This clonotype was detected only a few times. The chain carries TRBV3-1 and TRBJ1-4, with D unclear. The CDR3 covers 14 residues. Deletions cut 2 bases from V and 2 bases from J, with 6 bases between. Germline V gives CDR1 LGHDT, CDR2 YNNKEL (reference sequence). The CDR3: CASSQKETNEKLFF. For the CDR3, the DNA is TGTGCCAGCAGCCAAAAGGAGACTAATGAAAAACTGTTTTTT.

The V call is TRBV20-1, the J call TRBJ2-1; D perhaps matches TRBD2 (7 bases). Germline values: CDR1 DFQATT, CDR2 SNEGSKA (reference sequence). Trimming removed 0 bases from V and 8 bases from J, with 14 bases in between. The CDR3 has 14 residues. The CDR3 nucleotides read TGCAGTGCTAGAGACCTCCGGGGGGCCGATGAGCAGTTCTTC. Encoded protein: CSARDLRGADEQFF.

This clonotype was detected only a few times. The chain combines TRBV7-9 with TRBJ2-7; no definite D call. Germline V CDR1 and CDR2: SEHNR, FQNEAQ (reference sequence). The length of the CDR3 is 14 residues. The V and J ends lost 2 bases and 3 bases respectively, with 11 bases between them. The DNA for the CDR3 is TGTGCCAGCAGCTTAAACCGCAGGCTCTACGAGCAGTACGTC. This encodes CASSLNRRLYEQYV.

This chain links TRBV5-1 with TRBJ1-1; 8 positions agree with TRBD1. The J segment lost 6 bases and the V segment lost 0 bases, leaving 7 bases of the junction unmatched. CDR1 is SGHRS, CDR2 YFSETQ, per germline. The CDR3 is 15 residues long. DNA for the CDR3: TGCGCCAGCAGCTTGGGGACAGGGTTGACGGCTGAAGCTTTCTTT. Translation: CASSLGTGLTAEAFF.

The CDR3 loop reads CASSYSDRGATEAFF. CDR3 coding DNA: TGTGCCAGCAGTTACTCGGACAGGGGTGCCACTGAAGCTTTCTTT. The chain couples TRBV6-5 to TRBJ1-1; 9 bases are a match to TRBD1. Losses at the gene ends were 0 bases for V and 4 bases for J; bases not matched to a gene: 3. CDR1 is MNHEY and CDR2 is SVGAGI in the germline V gene. The length of the CDR3 is 15 residues.

This chain joins TRBV5-1 and TRBJ2-1; D is possibly TRBD1 or TRBD2 (5 bases each). Germline V lookup: CDR1 SGHRS, CDR2 YFSETQ. V lost 3 bases, J lost 2 bases, and 12 bases lay in between. This CDR3 comprises 15 residues. The CDR3 nucleotides are TGCGCCAGCAGCTCAGCGGAAGGGGCCTACAATGAGCAGTTCTTC. Amino acids: CASSSAEGAYNEQFF.

This chain uses TRBV4-2 with TRBJ2-3; no clear D gene. Trimming cost V 3 bases and J 4 bases, with 8 bases left between them. The CDR3 spans 13 residues. Germline values: CDR1 LGHNA, CDR2 YNFKEQ. In nucleotides, the CDR3 is TGTGCCAGCAGCCACGAGGTGGCAGATACGCAGTATTTT. Translation: CASSHEVADTQYF.

CDR3 region: CASSPPSGYYNEQFF. In DNA form, the CDR3 reads TGTGCCAGCTCACCACCTAGCGGTTACTACAATGAGCAGTTCTTC. The chain has TRBV18 and TRBJ2-1; D possibly corresponds to TRBD2 (6 bases). Germline loops: CDR1 KGHSH, CDR2 LQKENI. V was cut by 0 bases and J by 3 bases, with 9 bases left in between. This CDR3 has 15 residues. Using reference TRBV18 and TRBJ2-1 for the parts outside the CDR3, the full variable domain is NAGVMQNPRHLVRRRGQEARLRCSPMKGHSHVYWYRQLPEEGLKFMVYLQKENIIDESGMPKERFSAEFPKEGPSILRIQQVVRGDSAAYFCASSPPSGYYNEQFFGPGTRLTVL.